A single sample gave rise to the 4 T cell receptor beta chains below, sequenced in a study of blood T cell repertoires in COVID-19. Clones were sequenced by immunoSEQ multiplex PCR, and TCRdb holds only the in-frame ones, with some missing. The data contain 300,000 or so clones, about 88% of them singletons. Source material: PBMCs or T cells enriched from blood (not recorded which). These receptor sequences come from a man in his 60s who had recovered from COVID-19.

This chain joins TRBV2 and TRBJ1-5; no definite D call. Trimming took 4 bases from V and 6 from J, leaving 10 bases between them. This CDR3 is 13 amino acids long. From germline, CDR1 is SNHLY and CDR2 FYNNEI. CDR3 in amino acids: CASSVEVRQPQHF. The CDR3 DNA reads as TGTGCCAGCAGTGTTGAGGTTCGTCAGCCCCAGCATTTT.

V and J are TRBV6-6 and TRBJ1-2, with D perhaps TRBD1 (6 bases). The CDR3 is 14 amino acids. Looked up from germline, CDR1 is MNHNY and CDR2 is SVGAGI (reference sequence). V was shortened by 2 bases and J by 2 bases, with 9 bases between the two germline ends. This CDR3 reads CASSYIRGNYGYTF. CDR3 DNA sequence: TGTGCCAGCAGTTACATCAGGGGAAACTATGGCTACACCTTC.

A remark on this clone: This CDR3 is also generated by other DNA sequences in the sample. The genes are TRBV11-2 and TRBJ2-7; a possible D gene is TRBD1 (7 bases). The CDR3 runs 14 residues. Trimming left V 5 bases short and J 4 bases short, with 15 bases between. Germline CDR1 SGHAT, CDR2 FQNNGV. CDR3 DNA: TGTGCCAGCAGCCTCAAACAGGGGAGGTACGAGCAGTACTTC. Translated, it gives CASSLKQGRYEQYF.

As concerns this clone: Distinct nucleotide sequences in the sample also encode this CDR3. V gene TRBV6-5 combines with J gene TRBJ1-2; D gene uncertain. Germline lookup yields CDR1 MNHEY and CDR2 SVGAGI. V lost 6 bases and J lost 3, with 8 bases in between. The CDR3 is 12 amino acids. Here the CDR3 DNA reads TGTGCCAGCAGAACTCCATACTATGGCTACACCTTC. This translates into CASRTPYYGYTF.